This T cell receptor (beta chain) was observed in a study of T cell responses to AZD1222 COVID-19 vaccine (dated by TCRdb to about 2021). Regarding the research as a whole: Because spike-specific TCR depth and breadth did not differ between the two schedules, AZD1222 recipients who got a second dose at roughly 4 weeks were pooled with those who got a second dose at roughly 12 weeks. A total of just over 230 trial participants underwent TCR sequencing, of whom approximately 200 had received two doses of AZD1222 and roughly 26 had received two doses of the MenACWY control vaccine. Trial participants were enrolled by age into 18-55, 56-69 and 70-plus year subgroups, with 148, 28 and 57 TCR-sequenced participants respectively.

Results and caveats for the whole study, not just this receptor: In the small 56-69-year group, the increase in depth fell short of significance, most likely because of low power. Reportedly, close to half of the unique spike-specific TCRs recognized epitopes lying outside the regions that are mutated in the B.1.351 and B.1.1.7 variants. Most participants were white British and females outnumbered males, and the authors suggested that clonal diversity may have been underestimated. Conclusions about previously exposed vaccinees are limited, since just a handful of AZD1222 recipients were seropositive for SARS-CoV-2 at baseline. The vaccine-associated CD4 TCRs covered the entire spike protein, and the dominant responses fell in regions 160-218 and 743-854. No day 14 peak-response samples were available, so repertoires were characterized only after the peak T cell response. After two AZD1222 doses, spike-specific TCR breadth and depth were significantly higher than at day 0 and than in MenACWY recipients.

The CDR3, from cysteine to phenylalanine, totals 16 residues. Here the CDR3 DNA is all that survives: 48 bases in frame from base 1. Germline trimming: 4 bases from V, 3 bases from J; junction bases outside gene matches: 8. Looking up the germline V gene (reference sequence) yields CDR1 WNHNN and CDR2 SYGVQD. On this clone: It lacks a known antigen. Base quality data are lacking; no much larger clone is found one base away.

The CDR3 regions of human TCRbeta chains were subjected to immunosequencing. On the authors' methods: TCRs in the repertoires were compared against a reference library of SARS-CoV-2-specific TCRs that had been generated with the MIRA antigen-specificity platform. Breadth was defined as the fraction of unique TCRs that were SARS-CoV-2-associated. Depth was defined as the fraction of total T cells that were SARS-CoV-2-associated. Using the MIRA data, each spike-specific TCR was mapped to the spike region that the TCR reacts to and placed in a CD4 or CD8 class. Log10-transformed breadth and depth values were compared by one-way ANOVA with Sidak's multiple comparisons tests. In its TCRdb copy, this immuneACCESS table keeps in-frame sequences only and misses some clones. Where compared with another copy, unresolved V genes explain less than half of these, and the others have no known cause. That table is the source of V, J and clone size, and D and trimming were worked out from the DNA. The table for this sample lists 130,000 or so clones; 89% of them were counted only once. The leading ten clones occupy roughly 6% of the sample.

The meaning of the sample's time point label: baseline before first vaccination. The vaccinee samples were drawn from two UK trials, COV001 and COV002, one of which was a single-blind randomized controlled phase 2/3 trial testing AZD1222 (ChAdOx1 nCoV-19) in healthy adults. Trial participant PBMC samples were collected at day 0 and day 28 after the second dose for TCRbeta chain sequencing. This specimen was peripheral blood, taken on day 0 of AZD1222 vaccination. The TCR sequence derives from an adult in good health. The rearrangement joined TRBV10-1 to TRBJ2-1; 8 bases in the middle match TRBD1. The bases are TGCGCCAGCAGTGGGGTGGGACAGGACAACTACAATGAGCAGTTCTTC. This yields the protein CASSGVGQDNYNEQFF.